This T cell receptor (beta chain) was observed in a study of spatial heterogeneity in lung cancer. Looking at the study overall: The count of detected beta-chain sequences consistently exceeded that of alpha-chain sequences.

This clonotype was observed many times. Its antigen remains unidentified. Germline CDR1 KGHSH, CDR2 LQKENI. The CDR3 has 16 amino acids. Trimming pared 3 bases from V and 8 bases from J, leaving 20 bases between. Time point meaning: sample taken at primary tumor resection. Patients with untreated early-stage non-small cell lung cancer, numbering more than 55, were the donors. In each case, whole RNA from tumor, nontumor lung or frozen PBMC was sequenced unsorted. TCRdb redid the calling of the 5' RACE reads with MiXCR, one entry per CDR3 protein. The sample records several thousand distinct CDR3 sequences, roughly 6% being singletons. The study's findings and limits: Tumors with more nonsynonymous mutations had more expanded intratumoral alpha and beta TCRs.

The TCR originated in a male donor with early-stage non-small cell lung cancer. The input for sequencing was lung tumor tissue, taken at surgery. The rearrangement joins TRBV18 to TRBJ2-1; D not resolved. CDR3 in amino acids: CASSPGRPLVTDEQFF. The CDR3 DNA sequence: TGTGCCAGCTCACCGGGTCGCCCGTTGGTCACGGATGAGCAGTTCTTC.